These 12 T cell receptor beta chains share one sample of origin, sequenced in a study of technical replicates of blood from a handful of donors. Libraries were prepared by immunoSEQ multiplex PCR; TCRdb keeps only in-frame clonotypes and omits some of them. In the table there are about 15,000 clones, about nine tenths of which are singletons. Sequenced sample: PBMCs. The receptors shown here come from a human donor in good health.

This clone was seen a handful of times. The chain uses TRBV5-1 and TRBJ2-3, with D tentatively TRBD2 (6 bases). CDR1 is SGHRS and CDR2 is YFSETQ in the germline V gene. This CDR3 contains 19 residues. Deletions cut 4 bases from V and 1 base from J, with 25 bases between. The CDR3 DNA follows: TGCGCCAGCAGCGCGGGCAGCCCAAGGACTATTAGGGGCACAGATACGCAGTATTTT. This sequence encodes CASSAGSPRTIRGTDTQYF.

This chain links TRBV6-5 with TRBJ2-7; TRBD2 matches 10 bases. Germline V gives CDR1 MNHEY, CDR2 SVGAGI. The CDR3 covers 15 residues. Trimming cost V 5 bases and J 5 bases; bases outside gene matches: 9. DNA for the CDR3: TGTGCCAGCAGTCGCCCTAGCGGGAGATCCCACGAGCAGTACTTC. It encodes CASSRPSGRSHEQYF.

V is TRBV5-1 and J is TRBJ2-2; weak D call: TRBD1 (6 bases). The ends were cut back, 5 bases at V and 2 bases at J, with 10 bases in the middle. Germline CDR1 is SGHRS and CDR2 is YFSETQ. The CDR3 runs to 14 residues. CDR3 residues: CASRETGNTGELFF. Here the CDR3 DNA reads TGCGCCAGCAGGGAGACAGGCAACACCGGGGAGCTGTTTTTT.

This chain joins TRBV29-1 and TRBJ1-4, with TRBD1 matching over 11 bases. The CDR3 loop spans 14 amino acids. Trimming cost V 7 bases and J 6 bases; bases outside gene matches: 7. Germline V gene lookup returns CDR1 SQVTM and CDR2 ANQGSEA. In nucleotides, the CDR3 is TGCAGCGCCGCTCCGGGACAGGGGGATGAAAAACTGTTTTTT. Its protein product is CSAAPGQGDEKLFF.

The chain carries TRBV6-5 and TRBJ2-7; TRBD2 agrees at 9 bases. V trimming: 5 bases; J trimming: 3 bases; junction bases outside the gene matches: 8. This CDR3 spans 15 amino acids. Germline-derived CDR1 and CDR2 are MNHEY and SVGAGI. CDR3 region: CASSMGLALSYEQYF. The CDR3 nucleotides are TGTGCCAGCAGTATGGGACTAGCTTTAAGCTACGAGCAGTACTTC.

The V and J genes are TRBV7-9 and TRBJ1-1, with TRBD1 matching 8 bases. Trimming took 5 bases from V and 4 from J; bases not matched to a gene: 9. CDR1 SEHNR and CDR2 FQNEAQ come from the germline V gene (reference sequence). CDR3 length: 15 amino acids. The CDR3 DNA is TGTGCCAGCAGCGCCCGAACCACAGGGGGCACTGAAGCTTTCTTT. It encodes CASSARTTGGTEAFF.

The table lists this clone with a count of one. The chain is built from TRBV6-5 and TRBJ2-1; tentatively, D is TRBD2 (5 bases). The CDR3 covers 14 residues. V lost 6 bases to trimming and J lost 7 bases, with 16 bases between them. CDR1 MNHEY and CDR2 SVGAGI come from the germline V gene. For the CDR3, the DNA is TGTGCCAGCAGCCGAACTAGTTTAAGAAATGAGCAGTTCTTC. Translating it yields CASSRTSLRNEQFF.

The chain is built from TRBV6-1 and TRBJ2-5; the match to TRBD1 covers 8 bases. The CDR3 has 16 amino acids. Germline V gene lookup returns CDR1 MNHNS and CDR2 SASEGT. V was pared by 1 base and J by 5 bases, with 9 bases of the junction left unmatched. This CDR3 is CASSEGTGRGWETQYF. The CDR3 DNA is TGTGCCAGCAGTGAAGGGACAGGGAGAGGATGGGAGACCCAGTACTTC.

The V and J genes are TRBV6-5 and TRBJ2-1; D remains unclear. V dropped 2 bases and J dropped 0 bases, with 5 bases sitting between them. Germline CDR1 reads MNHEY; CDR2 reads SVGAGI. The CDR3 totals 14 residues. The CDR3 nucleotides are TGTGCCAGCAGTTACAGGAGCTCCTACAATGAGCAGTTCTTC. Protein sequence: CASSYRSSYNEQFF.

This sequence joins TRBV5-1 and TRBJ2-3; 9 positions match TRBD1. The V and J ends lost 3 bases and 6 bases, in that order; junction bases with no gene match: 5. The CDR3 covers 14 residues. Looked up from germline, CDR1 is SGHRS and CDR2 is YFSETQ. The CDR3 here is CASSSQGAGDTQYF. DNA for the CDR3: TGCGCCAGCAGCTCACAGGGGGCAGGGGATACGCAGTATTTT.

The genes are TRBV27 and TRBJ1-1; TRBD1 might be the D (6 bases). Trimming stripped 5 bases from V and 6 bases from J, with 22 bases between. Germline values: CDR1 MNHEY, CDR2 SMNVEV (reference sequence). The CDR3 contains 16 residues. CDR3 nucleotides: TGTGCCAGCAGTCTCCAGTGGGGGCCTCTTATGGCTGAAGCTTTCTTT. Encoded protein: CASSLQWGPLMAEAFF.

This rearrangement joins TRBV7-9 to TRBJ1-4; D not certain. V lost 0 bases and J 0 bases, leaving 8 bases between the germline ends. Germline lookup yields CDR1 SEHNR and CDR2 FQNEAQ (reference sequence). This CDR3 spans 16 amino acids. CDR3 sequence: CASSLARATTNEKLFF. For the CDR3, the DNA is TGTGCCAGCAGCTTAGCGCGAGCTACAACTAATGAAAAACTGTTTTTT.